A selection of T cell receptor beta chains follows, all from one sample in a study of T cell repertoires in cytomegalovirus infection. TCRdb called the reads again in MiXCR, with one record for every CDR3 protein. The sample carries roughly 500,000 distinct CDR3 sequences, about 11% recorded once. The source material was PBMCs. The receptors stem from a human donor in good health (CMV status not recorded). Some clones in this sample may be carry-over from other donors' samples. Both conserved end residues are part of each CDR3. The D gene is left open where the match is weak. Size is stated for part of the rows, as once, few or many counts, or as a class when the clone is expanded.

j_gene,abundance,len,v_gene,d_gene,CDR3nt,CDR3aa
TRBJ1-1,many,18,TRBV7-8,TRBD1,TGTGCCAGCAGCTATCTCCCCTTTCCCGGGACAGAGAACACTGAAGCTTTCTTT,CASSYLPFPGTENTEAFF
TRBJ2-1,many,17,TRBV7-2,-,TGTGCCAGCAGCTTAAGGAAGGGGCTAGCGACCTATAATGAGCAGTTCTTC,CASSLRKGLATYNEQFF
TRBJ2-5,-,17,TRBV5-1,TRBD2,TGCGCCAGCAGCGGCGGGACTAGCGGGGGGGCCACAGAGACCCAGTACTTC,CASSGGTSGGATETQYF
TRBJ2-7,many,12,TRBV28,-,TGTGTATCGGGGCCCGACGTGGGAGAGCAGTACTTC,CVSGPDVGEQYF
TRBJ2-5,many,14,TRBV11-2,-,TGTGCCAGCAGCTTACGCCAGGGTGGAGAGACCCAGTACTTC,CASSLRQGGETQYF
TRBJ1-4,many,13,TRBV7-9,-,TGTGCCAGCAGCTTAGTCGGGTATGAAAAACTGTTTTTT,CASSLVGYEKLFF
TRBJ1-5,many,16,TRBV7-8,TRBD1,TGTGCCAGCAGCTTGTGGGACAGGGAGAGCAATCAGCCCCAGCATTTT,CASSLWDRESNQPQHF
TRBJ2-3,few,15,TRBV28,-,TGTGCCAGCAGTTTGTACTACAGGAGCACAGATACGCAGTATTTT,CASSLYYRSTDTQYF
TRBJ1-3,-,17,TRBV5-4,-,TGTGCCAGCAGCTTGGCCGGGCAGATTTATACTGGAAACACCATATATTTT,CASSLAGQIYTGNTIYF
TRBJ2-5,-,16,TRBV27,TRBD1,TGTGCCAGCAGTCCATCCCCGACAGGGCTCCGAGAGACCCAGTACTTC,CASSPSPTGLRETQYF
TRBJ2-2,few,16,TRBV6-6,-,TGTGCCAGCGAGGCCGGGGTACAACTCAACACCGGGGAGCTGTTTTTT,CASEAGVQLNTGELFF
TRBJ2-7,few,15,TRBV7-9,TRBD2,TGTGCCAGCAGCTTAGGGACTAGCGGGAGAGGGGAGCAGTACTTC,CASSLGTSGRGEQYF
TRBJ2-7,-,16,TRBV14,TRBD2,TGTGCCAGCAGCCACCCTGGACAGCGGGAGAACTTCGAGCAGTACTTC,CASSHPGQRENFEQYF
TRBJ2-1,-,15,TRBV20-1,TRBD2,TGCAGTGCTATTAGAGGGACTAGTGGCTACAATGAGCAGTTCTTC,CSAIRGTSGYNEQFF
TRBJ2-7,many,18,TRBV7-9,TRBD1,TGTGCCAGCAGCCGTTGGGGGACAGGGGGCGCCAAGATTGGGGAGCAGTACTTC,CASSRWGTGGAKIGEQYF
TRBJ2-2,-,18,TRBV9,TRBD2,TGTGCCAGCAGCGTAGAACCGGTAGCGGGACTATACACCGGGGAGCTGTTTTTT,CASSVEPVAGLYTGELFF
TRBJ1-5,many,15,TRBV10-3,-,TGTGCCATCAGTGAGTCGAGGGGGAGCAATCAGCCCCAGCATTTT,CAISESRGSNQPQHF
TRBJ1-1,many,15,TRBV19,TRBD1,TGTGCCAGTATCGGGAGACAGGGTTTAAACACTGAAGCTTTCTTT,CASIGRQGLNTEAFF
TRBJ1-6,-,15,TRBV12-3/TRBV12-4,-,TGTGCCAGCAGTTTAGGGGACGGTATTAATTCACCCCTCCACTTT,CASSLGDGINSPLHF
TRBJ1-2,many,13,TRBV7-2,-,TGTGCCAGCAGCCCCCCCGGGGGCGGGGGCTACACCTTC,CASSPPGGGGYTF
TRBJ1-5,-,13,TRBV20-1,-,TGCAGTGTTTCTCGTCCCGGGGCGCAGCCCCAGCATTTT,CSVSRPGAQPQHF
TRBJ1-2,many,13,TRBV5-1,-,TGCGCCAGCAGCTTGGATTCAGTTGGCGGCTACACCTTC,CASSLDSVGGYTF
TRBJ1-5,many,16,TRBV4-1,-,TGCGCCAGCAGCCAAGCAACAGGGTTCAGCAATCAGCCCCAGCATTTT,CASSQATGFSNQPQHF
TRBJ1-1,-,14,TRBV9,TRBD1,TGTGCCAGCAGCGTAGATCAGGGGGTAAGCGGAGCTTTCTTT,CASSVDQGVSGAFF
TRBJ2-7,many,17,TRBV28,TRBD1,TGTGCCAGCAGTTCGCTTTTTACCGGGACAGGCAGGATCGAGCAGTACTTC,CASSSLFTGTGRIEQYF
TRBJ2-5,many,15,TRBV7-9,-,TGTGCCAGCAGCTTAGCGGGGGGGCTCCAAGAGACCCAGTACTTC,CASSLAGGLQETQYF
TRBJ2-6,few,14,TRBV9,-,TGTGCCAGCAGGGGCACGGCTGGGGCCAACGTCCTGACTTTC,CASRGTAGANVLTF
TRBJ2-7,-,15,TRBV7-6,-,TGTGCCAGCAGCGGGCTCCGGGACTCGACCTACGAGCAGTACTTC,CASSGLRDSTYEQYF
TRBJ2-7,few,16,TRBV4-2,-,TGTGCCAGCAGCCGGACGGCAGGGGAGATCGGCAACGAGCAGTACTTC,CASSRTAGEIGNEQYF
TRBJ2-1,few,19,TRBV20-1,TRBD2,TGCAGTGCTAGAGATCTTTTGACTAGCGGGATGAGCTCCTACAATGAGCAGTTCTTC,CSARDLLTSGMSSYNEQFF
TRBJ2-3,many,16,TRBV6-1,TRBD2,TGTGCCAGCAGAAGTGGGACTAGCGGGAACGCAGATACGCAGTATTTT,CASRSGTSGNADTQYF
TRBJ1-1,many,13,TRBV3-1,-,TGTGCCAGCAGCCAAGTCCCAGGGAGAGGAGCTTTCTTT,CASSQVPGRGAFF
TRBJ2-1,many,14,TRBV27,-,TGTGCCAGCAGTTTCAACAGTAGGGGTAATGAGCAGTTCTTC,CASSFNSRGNEQFF
TRBJ2-1,-,16,TRBV30,-,TGTGCCTGGATAGGCCAGCGTCAAGGAGGGTACAATGAGCAGTTCTTC,CAWIGQRQGGYNEQFF
TRBJ2-2,-,16,TRBV20-1,-,TGCAGTGCCGCGCCACAGGGCCCGTTGAGCACCGGGGAGCTGTTTTTT,CSAAPQGPLSTGELFF
TRBJ1-4,many,13,TRBV7-2,-,TGTGCCAGCAGCTTGCAGCACAGAGAAAAACTGTTTTTT,CASSLQHREKLFF
TRBJ1-1,few,13,TRBV19,-,TGTGCCAGTAGTATAGATAAAGGCTCTGAAGCTTTCTTT,CASSIDKGSEAFF
TRBJ2-1,-,12,TRBV5-4,-,TGTGCCAGCAGCTTGACGGGGGTTGAGCAGTTCTTC,CASSLTGVEQFF
TRBJ2-7,many,12,TRBV12-3/TRBV12-4,-,TGTGCCAGCAGCTCTCAGGCATCCGAGCAGTACTTC,CASSSQASEQYF
TRBJ2-1,many,14,TRBV30,-,TGTGCCTGGAGTGGGGGAGTCACCTACAATGAGCAGTTCTTC,CAWSGGVTYNEQFF
TRBJ1-1,many,14,TRBV27,-,TGTGCCAGCAAGGGTAACAGTGCGGGTACTGAAGCTTTCTTT,CASKGNSAGTEAFF
TRBJ2-2,many,16,TRBV7-2,-,TGTGCCAGCAGCTTATGGGGGGGACAAAACACCGGGGAGCTGTTTTTT,CASSLWGGQNTGELFF
TRBJ1-2,many,17,TRBV2,-,TGTGCCAGCAGTGAACCCGCGGCAGGGCCAGTAAACTATGGCTACACCTTC,CASSEPAAGPVNYGYTF
TRBJ2-6,few,23,TRBV5-1,TRBD1,TGCGCCAGCAGCTTCGGGGCAGAGAGATATAAAGAGGGACAGCTCTCTGGGGCCAACGTCCTGACTTTC,CASSFGAERYKEGQLSGANVLTF
TRBJ2-5,few,12,TRBV6-5,-,TGTGCCAGCAGTCCCGGGGCCCGGGCCCAGTACTTC,CASSPGARAQYF
TRBJ2-7,many,15,TRBV12-3/TRBV12-4,-,TGTGCCAGCAGTTCTGTCGGACAAGCGGCTTACGAGCAGTACTTC,CASSSVGQAAYEQYF
TRBJ2-2,many,17,TRBV5-4,TRBD1,TGTGCCAGCAGCCCCTCCCCGGACAGGGGGCACACCGGGGAGCTGTTTTTT,CASSPSPDRGHTGELFF
TRBJ2-1,many,13,TRBV2,-,TGTGCCAGCAGGGGAGAGGGGTACAATGAGCAGTTCTTC,CASRGEGYNEQFF
TRBJ2-1,many,14,TRBV11-1,-,TGTGCCAGCAGGGACCCAAGGGTCAACAATGAGCAGTTCTTC,CASRDPRVNNEQFF
TRBJ1-6,many,12,TRBV7-2,-,TGTGCCAGCAGCTCGCGGGGTTCACCCCTCCACTTT,CASSSRGSPLHF
TRBJ2-5,many,13,TRBV7-8,-,TGTGCCAGCACACTTCCGGGGTCAGAGACCCAGTACTTC,CASTLPGSETQYF
TRBJ1-1,many,15,TRBV7-9,-,TGTGCCAGCAAAGGGGGTATGAGAGGGAACACTGAAGCTTTCTTT,CASKGGMRGNTEAFF
TRBJ2-7,-,13,TRBV20-1,-,TGCAGTGCTAGAAAAGGCAGGGTATACGAGCAGTACTTC,CSARKGRVYEQYF
TRBJ2-3,-,15,TRBV5-1,-,TGCGCCAGCAGGGCCGGACTCCAGAGCACAGATACGCAGTATTTT,CASRAGLQSTDTQYF
TRBJ2-1,many,15,TRBV7-2,-,TGTGCCAGCAGACCGAGTGGGAGATCCTACAATGAGCAGTTCTTC,CASRPSGRSYNEQFF